The rows below give T cell receptor beta chains drawn from one sample of a study of T cell responses to AZD1222 COVID-19 vaccine. Method: immunoSEQ multiplex PCR; TCRdb's copy keeps in-frame clones and lacks some. The sample has just over 65,000 clones, 87% seen once. Sequences were derived from peripheral blood, sampled on day 0 of AZD1222 vaccination. The receptor source for this set is an adult in good health. The CDR3 runs from the conserved cysteine through the conserved F or W. Fields, in order: J gene, D gene, clone size, CDR3 length, V gene, CDR3 DNA, CDR3 protein. D genes are given only for firm matches. Clone size is not always given. Where it is, it says once, few, many or a class for expanded clones.

TRBJ1-2 TRBD1 NA 15 TRBV28 TGTGCCAGCAGTTTATCGGGACAGGGCCTCTATGGCTACACCTTC CASSLSGQGLYGYTF
TRBJ1-6 NA NA 13 TRBV2 TGTGCCAGAAAACTCTCCTATAATTCACCCCTCCACTTT CARKLSYNSPLHF
TRBJ1-3 NA NA 15 TRBV10-3 TGTGCCATCAGTGAAATAGAGGGACCTGGAAACACCATATATTTT CAISEIEGPGNTIYF
TRBJ2-1 NA NA 14 TRBV29-1 TGCAGCGTTGAGGTTGAGCGTCGGGCAAGTGAGCAGTTCTTC CSVEVERRASEQFF
TRBJ1-3 TRBD1 NA 14 TRBV6-6 TGTGCCAGCCGGGACAGGAGCTCTGGAAACACCATATATTTT CASRDRSSGNTIYF
TRBJ2-1 NA NA 12 TRBV2 TGTGCCAGGAGAGGGGGATACAATGAGCAGTTCTTC CARRGGYNEQFF
TRBJ1-2 NA NA 11 TRBV2 TGTGCCAGCAGTGAATGGGCTGGCTACACCTTC CASSEWAGYTF
TRBJ2-7 TRBD1 NA 13 TRBV7-2 TGTGCCAGCAGCCTCGACAGGGTGGCCGAGCAGTACTTC CASSLDRVAEQYF
TRBJ1-3 TRBD1 NA 16 TRBV5-1 TGCGCCAGCAGCTTAGCAGGGGGACGAAGGGGAAACACCATATATTTT CASSLAGGRRGNTIYF
TRBJ1-2 TRBD1 NA 19 TRBV3-1/TRBV3-2 TGTGCCAGCAGCCAGGCCGGGACAGGGCGCCGCGCTCCCGACTATGGCTACACCTTC CASSQAGTGRRAPDYGYTF
TRBJ1-4 TRBD1 NA 16 TRBV9 TGTGCCAGCAGCGTAGGTCAGGGGGGCTATAATGAAAAACTGTTTTTT CASSVGQGGYNEKLFF
TRBJ1-2 NA NA 14 TRBV4-3 TGCGCCAGCAGCCAAGAGAGGGGAGGCTATGGCTACACCTTC CASSQERGGYGYTF
TRBJ2-7 NA NA 13 TRBV7-8 TGTGCCAGCAGTCCAGTAGACTCCTACGAGCAGTACTTC CASSPVDSYEQYF
TRBJ1-5 NA NA 14 TRBV2 TGTGCCAGCGGGGGTGAGCAGGGGAATCAGCCCCAGCATTTT CASGGEQGNQPQHF
TRBJ2-3 NA NA 15 TRBV18 TGTGCCAGCTCACCGACATGGGGGAGCACAGATACGCAGTATTTT CASSPTWGSTDTQYF
TRBJ2-1 NA NA 14 TRBV7-2 TGTGCCAGCAGCCCCCAGAGTTCCTACAATGAGCAGTTCTTC CASSPQSSYNEQFF
TRBJ1-4 NA NA 12 TRBV7-9 TGTGCCAGCAGCTTTCAGGAGAAAAAACTGTTTTTT CASSFQEKKLFF
TRBJ2-7 TRBD2 NA 14 TRBV20-1 TGCAGTGCTAGTTTGCGGGAGGGCCTTAGGGAGCAGTACTTC CSASLREGLREQYF
TRBJ2-1 NA NA 12 TRBV18 TGTGCCAGCTCACCAGGGGGCAATGAGCAGTTCTTC CASSPGGNEQFF
TRBJ1-5 NA NA 16 TRBV19 TGTGCCAGTAGTAGGCCCAGGTGGGGGAGCAATCAGCCCCAGCATTTT CASSRPRWGSNQPQHF
TRBJ1-3 NA NA 17 TRBV7-2 TGTGCCAGCAGCTTTCTGGCAGCTATTAACTCTGGAAACACCATATATTTT CASSFLAAINSGNTIYF
TRBJ2-7 NA NA 12 TRBV6-2/TRBV6-3 TGTGCCAGCAGTTACTCGAGAAACGAGCAGTACTTC CASSYSRNEQYF
TRBJ1-5 TRBD1 NA 15 TRBV27 TGTGCCAGCAGGGCCGGGACAGGGGATAATCAGCCCCAGCATTTT CASRAGTGDNQPQHF
TRBJ1-5 NA NA 18 TRBV12-5 TGTGCTAGTGGTTTGACTCCCTTAGGCGGGGTAGGGAATCAGCCCCAGCATTTT CASGLTPLGGVGNQPQHF
TRBJ2-5 TRBD2 NA 15 TRBV7-9 TGTGCCAGCAGCTTAAAGCGGGGGGGCCATGAGACCCAGTACTTC CASSLKRGGHETQYF
TRBJ1-2 TRBD1 NA 16 TRBV18 TGTGCCAGCTCACCTTCTAGGACAGGGGGTAACTATGGCTACACCTTC CASSPSRTGGNYGYTF
TRBJ1-2 TRBD1 NA 16 TRBV27 TGTGCCAGCAGTGTTTGGGGTGGGGACAGGTCGTATGGCTACACCTTC CASSVWGGDRSYGYTF
TRBJ2-5 TRBD2 NA 16 TRBV6-6 TGTGCCAGCAGCGGCTTGGGACTAGCCGTCCAAGAGACCCAGTACTTC CASSGLGLAVQETQYF
TRBJ1-3 NA NA 14 TRBV7-9 TGTGCCAGCAGCTTAGTAACCTACGGAAACACCATATATTTT CASSLVTYGNTIYF
TRBJ1-4 NA NA 10 TRBV6-5 TGTGCCAGCAGTAGGCAAAAACTGTTTTTT CASSRQKLFF
TRBJ2-7 TRBD1 NA 15 TRBV10-1 TGCGCCAGCAGTGAGTCTCCGGGACAGGGAAGCGAGCAGTACTTC CASSESPGQGSEQYF
TRBJ1-2 NA NA 12 TRBV18 TGTGCCAGCTCACCAAGGGTCTATGGCTACACCTTC CASSPRVYGYTF
TRBJ2-3 TRBD2 NA 15 TRBV19 TGTGCCAGTATTCCGCGGGGGGCAAGCACAGATACGCAGTATTTT CASIPRGASTDTQYF
TRBJ1-1 NA few 12 TRBV6-5 TGTGCCAGCACCTCGGGACTCGGGGCCGCTTTCTTT CASTSGLGAAFF
TRBJ2-7 NA NA 12 TRBV6-6 TGTGCCAGCAGTTACGGTCCCTACGAGCAGTACTTC CASSYGPYEQYF
TRBJ2-5 NA NA 14 TRBV19 TGTGCCAGTAGCCTCGGTCGATCTCAAGAGACCCAGTACTTC CASSLGRSQETQYF
TRBJ1-1 NA medium-sized 15 TRBV30 TGTGCCTGGATTCCAAACCGGGGTGTAGGAACTGAAGCTTTCTTT CAWIPNRGVGTEAFF
TRBJ1-5 NA once 11 TRBV5-1 TGCGCCAGCAGCCTGGAAGGGCCCCAGCATTTT CASSLEGPQHF
TRBJ2-7 TRBD2 NA 14 TRBV27 TGTGCCAGCAGTAATAGCGGGGACTCCTACGAGCAGTACTTC CASSNSGDSYEQYF
TRBJ2-1 TRBD2 few 12 TRBV24-1 TGTGCCACCAGAGCGCTAGCGGGAGTCTTTTTCTTC CATRALAGVFFF
TRBJ2-7 TRBD2 once 17 TRBV15 TGTGCCACCAGCAGAGACCCCGTGACTAGCGGGCTCTACGAGCAGTACTTC CATSRDPVTSGLYEQYF
TRBJ2-5 TRBD1 few 16 TRBV4-3 TGCGCCAGCAGCCCCTTGACAGGGACCGCGGTAGGGACCCAGTACTTC CASSPLTGTAVGTQYF
TRBJ1-1 NA NA 13 TRBV18 TGTGCCAGCTCACGAGGGGGGAACACTGAAGCTTTCTTT CASSRGGNTEAFF
TRBJ2-3 NA NA 15 TRBV5-1 TGCGCCAGCAGCTCGCGGGCACAACTCACAGATACGCAGTATTTT CASSSRAQLTDTQYF
TRBJ1-1 NA NA 13 TRBV5-4 TGTGCCAGCAGCTTGGAAAAGAACACTGAAGCTTTCTTT CASSLEKNTEAFF
TRBJ1-2 TRBD1 NA 15 TRBV4-2 TGTGCCAGCAGCCAATTGGGACAGGATGGGGATGGCTACACCTTC CASSQLGQDGDGYTF
TRBJ2-7 NA NA 13 TRBV27 TGTGCCAGCAGTTTCGTTCGGTCCTACGAGCAGTACTTC CASSFVRSYEQYF
TRBJ1-6 TRBD1 once 16 TRBV9 TGTGCCAGCAGCGTCGGGACAGGGGGCGGTAATTCACCCCTCCACTTT CASSVGTGGGNSPLHF
TRBJ2-3 NA NA 15 TRBV6-4 TGTGCCAGCAGTGGCGGGACTTCCCTCACAGATACGCAGTATTTT CASSGGTSLTDTQYF
TRBJ1-1 NA NA 11 TRBV20-1 TGCAGTGCACCTAGCCCCCAACAAGCTTTCTTT CSAPSPQQAFF
TRBJ2-7 TRBD1 NA 13 TRBV30 TGTGCCTGGACGATGCAGGGGGCCTACGAGCAGTACTTC CAWTMQGAYEQYF
TRBJ2-3 TRBD1 NA 15 TRBV6-5 TGTGCCAGCAGCAGGGGACAGGGAGGCACAGATACGCAGTATTTT CASSRGQGGTDTQYF
TRBJ2-3 TRBD2 NA 17 TRBV27 TGTGCCAGCAGTTTATTGGGCGGGAGGCGTCCCACAGATACGCAGTATTTT CASSLLGGRRPTDTQYF
TRBJ1-5 NA NA 14 TRBV11-2 TGTGCCAGCAGCCCCGCCGGGAACAATCAGCCCCAGCATTTT CASSPAGNNQPQHF
TRBJ2-7 NA NA 18 TRBV21-1 TGTGCCAGCAGCAAATCCCCCTTTCGGCTAGCGGACTCCTACGAGCAGTACTTC CASSKSPFRLADSYEQYF
TRBJ1-2 NA NA 14 TRBV27 TGTGCCAGCAGTGCCCGGGACCCCCTTGCCGGCTACACCTTC CASSARDPLAGYTF
TRBJ2-5 NA NA 14 TRBV28 TGTGCCAGCAGTCCCGCAGGGGGGCGGGAGACCCAGTACTTC CASSPAGGRETQYF
TRBJ1-5 NA NA 20 TRBV27 TGTGCCAGCAGTTTACACTACCGACAGTATGATCGTTATAGCAATCAGCCCCAGCATTTT CASSLHYRQYDRYSNQPQHF
TRBJ1-2 TRBD1 NA 15 TRBV6-5 TGTGCCAGCAGTTCGCACCGGGACAGGAACTATGGCTACACCTTC CASSSHRDRNYGYTF
TRBJ1-5 TRBD1 NA 14 TRBV7-2 TGTGCCAGCAGTCAGACAGGGGCAGATCAGCCCCAGCATTTT CASSQTGADQPQHF